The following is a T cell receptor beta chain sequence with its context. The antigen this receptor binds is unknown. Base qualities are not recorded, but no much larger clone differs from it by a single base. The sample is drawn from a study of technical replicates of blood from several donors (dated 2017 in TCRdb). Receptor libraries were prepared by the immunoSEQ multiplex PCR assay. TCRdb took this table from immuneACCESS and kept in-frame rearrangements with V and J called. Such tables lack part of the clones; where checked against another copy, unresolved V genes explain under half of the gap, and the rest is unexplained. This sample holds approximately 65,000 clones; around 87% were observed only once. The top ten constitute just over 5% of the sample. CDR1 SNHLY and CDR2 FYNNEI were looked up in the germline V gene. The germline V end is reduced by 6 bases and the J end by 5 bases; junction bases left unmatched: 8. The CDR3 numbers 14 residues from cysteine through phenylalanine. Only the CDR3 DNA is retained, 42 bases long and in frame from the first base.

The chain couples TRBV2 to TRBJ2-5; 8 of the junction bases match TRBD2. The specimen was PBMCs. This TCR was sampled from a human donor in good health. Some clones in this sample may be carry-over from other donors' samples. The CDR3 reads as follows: CASRKGAGVETQYF. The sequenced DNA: TGTGCCAGCAGAAAAGGAGCGGGAGTGGAGACCCAGTACTTC.